A single sample is the source of the 5 T cell receptor beta chains below, sequenced in a study of cytomegalovirus exposure and HLA in healthy donors. The PCR contained 60 Vbeta and 13 Jbeta primers. The method was immunoSEQ multiplex PCR; TCRdb's version includes in-frame clones alone and lacks a portion of them. The sample has about 130,000 clones, 70% to 85% seen once. Sequenced sample: PBMCs. The receptors derive from a boy between 5 and 17 years old in good health and CMV-seronegative.

The chain combines TRBV11-3 with TRBJ1-1, with D perhaps TRBD1 (5 bases). Deletions cut 4 bases from V and 3 bases from J, with 9 bases between. The CDR3 has 13 amino acids. Germline V gene sequence: CDR1 SGHNT, CDR2 YENEEA. This CDR3 is CASSSDRHTEAFF. The DNA of the CDR3 is TGTGCCAGCAGCTCCGACAGACACACTGAAGCTTTCTTT.

The chain links TRBV13 to TRBJ2-5, with D hard to call. The J call may not be correct, given that the DNA end is closer to TRBJ2-7. Per the germline V gene, CDR1 is PRHDT and CDR2 is FYEKMQ (reference sequence). The CDR3 is 13 residues long. The DNA for the CDR3 is TGTGCCAGCAGCTCCCCTAGCTCCTACGAGCAGTACTTC. This gives the protein CASSSPSSYEQYF.

The CDR3 reads CASSPPLWRNTDTQYF. CDR3 DNA sequence: TGTGCCAGCAGCCCCCCCCTTTGGAGAAACACAGATACGCAGTATTTT. J is TRBJ2-3 and V is TRBV9; D is unresolved. The V end lost 4 bases, the J end lost 2 bases, and 17 bases lay between the germline ends. Germline CDR1 and CDR2: SGDLS and YYNGEE. The CDR3 runs to 16 residues.

This chain uses TRBV7-9 with TRBJ1-6, with D unclear. The CDR3 is 16 amino acids. From germline, CDR1 is SEHNR and CDR2 FQNEAQ (reference sequence). Trimming pared 4 bases from V and 1 base from J, leaving 11 bases between. The CDR3 reads CASSSFGVSYNSPLHF. In DNA, the CDR3 is TGTGCCAGCAGCTCTTTCGGGGTTTCCTATAATTCACCCCTCCACTTT.

The chain combines TRBV5-6 with TRBJ2-5; no firm D call. V dropped 1 base and J dropped 1 base, with 11 bases sitting between them. Germline V gene sequence: CDR1 SGHDT, CDR2 YYEEEE. The CDR3 runs to 15 residues. CDR3 bases: TGTGCCAGCAGCTTGAGTGAGTTCCCCCAAGAGACCCAGTACTTC. The encoded protein is CASSLSEFPQETQYF.